This T cell receptor beta chain derives from a study of PD-1 blockade in classical Hodgkin lymphoma (TCRdb year 2020). About the investigation overall: Nivolumab dosing was 3 mg/kg intravenously every 2 weeks, continuing until either disease progression or unacceptable toxicity. To define a peripheral blood immune signature of response to PD-1 blockade in classical Hodgkin lymphoma, the study combined TCR beta sequencing with CyTOF. What the authors observed across the whole study: CD4+ but not CD8+ TCR diversity rose significantly by C4D1 (p=0.0027 vs p=0.16), most apparent in complete responders (p=0.02). Among trial patients, those achieving complete response had baseline diversity similar to that of newly diagnosed patients, while diversity was significantly lower in partial responders and progressors. Baseline TCR diversity was reported to be lower in newly diagnosed patients than in healthy donors, and even lower in relapsed/refractory patients. Lower diversity was observed in patients in whom nivolumab was started less than 1 year after ASCT, and these patients were excluded from later analyses so that confounding by immune reconstitution would be avoided. The study was restricted to a single clinical trial cohort, and the causes of repertoire differences, possibly disease activity or prior therapy, were left undefined.

What this sample's time point label stands for: cycle 1 day 1 (C1D1), immediately before nivolumab initiation. Every trial patient had relapsed following autologous stem cell transplantation, and prior brentuximab vedotin exposure was what differed among cohorts A, B and C. The trial cohort was composed of roughly 60 patients with relapsed/refractory classical Hodgkin lymphoma, for whom complete response, partial response or progressive disease was recorded as best overall response. Trial patients were treated with single-agent nivolumab in the multi-cohort phase II CheckMate 205 trial. An independent review committee assessed best overall response by applying the 2007 International Working Group response criteria. Trial PBMCs were collected just before the start of nivolumab (C1D1) and during therapy at cycle 2 day 1 and cycle 4 day 1. After peripheral blood was drawn into 8 mL Vacutainer Cell Preparation Tubes, PBMCs were isolated by centrifugation and then cryopreserved.

Genomic DNA was extracted with the Qiagen DNeasy kit from unsorted PBMCs and from negatively selected CD4+ and CD8+ fractions. TCR beta CDR3 regions were subjected to amplification by immunoSEQ multiplex PCR with primers that anneal to V and J segments. A synthetic immune receptor repertoire was used to minimize amplification bias, and any residual bias was removed computationally once sequencing was done. Processing in the source paper ran as follows. Repertoire diversity was quantified as the Shannon entropy index using custom Python scripts. Unsorted, CD4+ and CD8+ repertoires were analyzed separately, except for combined analyses in which CD4+ and CD8+ sequences were merged in silico. Clonal expansion was defined as at least a 2-fold frequency increase after treatment relative to C1D1, with a pseudocount of 0.5 for undetected baseline clones. Singleton clones were defined as clones with 0 or 1 copy at C1D1, and non-singleton clones were defined as clones with 2 or more copies. Clones expanded in unsorted samples were annotated as CD4+, CD8+ or unknown by matching protein sequences in sorted samples from the same patient. Wilcoxon tests on paired samples were used to test diversity changes from C1D1 to C4D1. Not all clones reach the TCRdb copy of this immuneACCESS table, which keeps in-frame sequences only. Checked studies attribute under half of the gap to unresolved V genes and leave the rest unexplained. V, J and clone size reflect that table, while D and trimming were determined from the DNA. The sample profile shows 40,000 to 45,000 clones; 78% of them were found once. The ten largest clones represent roughly an eighth of the sample.

Points on this clone: No antigen is known for it. Per-base quality was not reported, and no clone a single base away is much larger than it.

The material sequenced was peripheral blood mononuclear cells (PBMCs), taken at baseline. The TCR sequence derives from a human donor with classical Hodgkin lymphoma.

The DNA is as follows: TGTGCCAGCAGCCCGGGACTGTTCTCCTACGAGCAGTACTTC. The encoded protein is CASSPGLFSYEQYF. Here the chain combines TRBV7-9 and TRBJ2-7, with TRBD2 as a weak D call on 6 bases. The CDR3 has 14 amino acids, counting the end cysteine and phenylalanine. This entry keeps only the CDR3 DNA: 42 bases, framed from base 1. Deletion took 5 bases off V and 0 bases off J, with a span of 11 bases between the germline ends. Looking up the germline V gene (reference sequence) yields CDR1 SEHNR and CDR2 FQNEAQ.